Given below is one T cell receptor beta chain in context. This entry comes from a study of cytomegalovirus exposure and HLA in healthy donors. A multiplex PCR was run with 60 Vbeta primers and 13 Jbeta primers. The method was immunoSEQ multiplex PCR; TCRdb's version includes in-frame clones alone and lacks a portion of them. The profile shows roughly 200,000 clones, 70% to 85% of them singletons. Unmatched junction bases numbered 3, after V lost 3 bases and J lost 5 bases. CDR3 length equals 14 residues. The germline CDR1 and CDR2 sequences are MNHNS and SASEGT. The sample was PBMCs. The clonotype originates from a woman aged 40 to 50 in good health and CMV-seronegative. This chain uses TRBV6-1 with TRBJ1-2; TRBD1 matches 10 bases. This CDR3 reads CASSETGGGYGYTF. CDR3 bases: TGTGCCAGCAGTGAGACAGGGGGCGGGTATGGCTACACCTTC.